This paragraph covers one T cell receptor (beta chain) sequence. The repertoire was sequenced with immunoSEQ multiplex PCR; TCRdb's copy has only in-frame clones and lacks some. This sample has about 68,000 clones; 90% occur once, and the top ten carry more than 1.4%. The record originates from a study of T cell changes during pregnancy in multiple sclerosis. CDR1 and CDR2 from the germline V gene are MNHEY and SMNVEV (reference sequence). CDR3 length: 15 amino acids. The V gene end was trimmed by 3 bases and the J gene end by 7 bases; junction bases not matched to a gene: 7. The source was peripheral blood, collected in the third trimester of pregnancy. The TCR comes from a female donor with multiple sclerosis, enrolled in a pregnancy study. This chain links TRBV27 with TRBJ2-7; 12 nucleotides line up with TRBD1. CDR3 amino acids: CASSFKGQGAWEQYF. The CDR3 DNA follows: TGTGCCAGCAGTTTCAAGGGACAGGGGGCGTGGGAGCAGTACTTC.